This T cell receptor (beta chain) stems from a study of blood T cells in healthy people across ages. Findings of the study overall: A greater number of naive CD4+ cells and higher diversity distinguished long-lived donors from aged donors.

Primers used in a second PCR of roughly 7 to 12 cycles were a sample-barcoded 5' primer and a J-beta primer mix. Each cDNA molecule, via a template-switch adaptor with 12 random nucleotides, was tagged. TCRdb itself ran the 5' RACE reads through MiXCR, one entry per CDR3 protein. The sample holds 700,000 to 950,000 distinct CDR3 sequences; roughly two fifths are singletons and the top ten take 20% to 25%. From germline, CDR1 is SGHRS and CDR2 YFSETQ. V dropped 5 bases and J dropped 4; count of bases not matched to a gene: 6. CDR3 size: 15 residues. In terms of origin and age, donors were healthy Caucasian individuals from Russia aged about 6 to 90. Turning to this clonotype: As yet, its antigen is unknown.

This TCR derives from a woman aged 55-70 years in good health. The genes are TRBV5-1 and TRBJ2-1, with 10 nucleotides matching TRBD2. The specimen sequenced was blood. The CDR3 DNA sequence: TGCGCCAGCAGGGCGACTAGCGGGTCATACAATGAGCAGTTCTTC. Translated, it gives CASRATSGSYNEQFF.